The 15 T cell receptor beta chains in this list originate from one sample, sequenced in a study of blood T cell repertoires in COVID-19. The assay was immunoSEQ multiplex PCR, and TCRdb's table has in-frame clones only and misses some. The sample carries approximately 300,000 clones, 85% to 90% recorded once. The material sequenced was PBMCs or T cells enriched from blood (not recorded which). Source of these receptors: a woman aged 18-29 years who had recovered from COVID-19.

The rearrangement uses TRBV6-5 and TRBJ2-1, with unresolved D. This CDR3 is 13 amino acids long. Trimming removed 7 bases at V and 10 bases at J, with 17 bases between. Germline V gene sequence: CDR1 MNHEY, CDR2 SVGAGI. CDR3 loop: CASKKLELREQFF. The CDR3 bases are TGTGCCAGCAAAAAATTAGAGTTGAGGGAGCAGTTCTTC.

This clone was seen a handful of times. The rearrangement uses TRBV28 and TRBJ2-7; 7 nucleotides match TRBD2. Germline trimming cut 7 bases from V and 4 bases from J; bases unmatched to any gene: 4. CDR3 length equals 12 residues. The V gene's germline CDR1 is MDHEN and CDR2 SYDVKM. The CDR3 is CASTTSPYEQYF. The CDR3 DNA is TGTGCCAGCACGACTAGCCCATACGAGCAGTACTTC.

The rearrangement uses TRBV7-2 and TRBJ1-3; D is ambiguous. V was trimmed by 2 bases and J by 0 bases, leaving 8 bases between them. CDR1 and CDR2 (germline): SGHTA, FQGNSA. The length of the CDR3 is 15 residues. The CDR3 region is CASSLSLLSGNTIYF. The CDR3 nucleotides read TGTGCCAGCAGCTTATCTCTTCTCTCTGGAAACACCATATATTTT.

The chain joins TRBV7-6 to TRBJ2-1; 8 nucleotides line up with TRBD2. V gave up 5 bases and J gave up 0 bases; unmatched junction bases: 3. CDR3 length equals 15 residues. From germline, CDR1 is SGHVS and CDR2 FNYEAQ. The CDR3 here is CASSPSGGSYNEQFF. CDR3 coding DNA: TGTGCCAGCAGCCCGAGCGGGGGCTCCTACAATGAGCAGTTCTTC.

The chain recombines TRBV12-3 or TRBV12-4 with TRBJ2-1; TRBD2 matches at 7 bases. CDR3 length equals 13 residues. The V gene end was trimmed by 7 bases and the J gene end by 8 bases; junction bases not matched to a gene: 8. The CDR3 here is CASTAIRGDEQFF. The CDR3 DNA reads as TGTGCCAGCACGGCTATTCGGGGGGATGAGCAGTTCTTC.

The chain links TRBV10-1 to TRBJ2-4; unclear D gene. Trimming cost V 3 bases and J 2 bases, with 5 bases left between them. Germline V gene data show CDR1 as WNHNN and CDR2 as SYGVQD (reference sequence). This CDR3 spans 13 amino acids. CDR3 loop: CASSDSPKNIQYF. CDR3 bases: TGCGCCAGCAGTGACAGTCCCAAAAACATTCAGTACTTC.

A single count supports this clone. The J gene is TRBJ1-1, the V gene TRBV7-2; D gene uncertain. Germline V gene sequence: CDR1 SGHTA, CDR2 FQGNSA. The CDR3 is 14 residues long. V shed 2 bases and J shed 5 bases, with 12 bases lying between them. The CDR3 loop is CASSLREGETEAFF. CDR3 bases: TGTGCCAGCAGCTTAAGGGAGGGTGAAACTGAAGCTTTCTTT.

V is TRBV9 and J is TRBJ2-7; 10 bases are shared with TRBD1. CDR3 size: 16 residues. CDR1 and CDR2 (germline): SGDLS, YYNGEE. The V gene end was trimmed by 4 bases and the J gene end by 0 bases; junction bases not matched to a gene: 7. CDR3 nucleotides: TGTGCCAGCAGCCCCGGGACAGGGGCAAACTCCTACGAGCAGTACTTC. Its protein product is CASSPGTGANSYEQYF.

The chain is built from TRBV7-9 and TRBJ1-1; no reliable D call. In germline, CDR1 is SEHNR, CDR2 FQNEAQ (reference sequence). The CDR3 spans 16 residues. V lost 0 bases and J 0 bases, leaving 11 bases between the germline ends. The CDR3 is CASSLALGKMNTEAFF. CDR3 nucleotides: TGTGCCAGCAGCTTAGCGCTCGGGAAGATGAACACTGAAGCTTTCTTT.

The chain links TRBV5-1 to TRBJ2-3; 11 bases agree with TRBD2. Germline assignment: CDR1 SGHRS and CDR2 YFSETQ. The CDR3 is 15 residues long. With 5 bases clipped from V and 3 bases from J, the junction kept 5 bases outside the gene matches. CDR3 residues: CASRELAGVTDTQYF. CDR3 DNA sequence: TGCGCCAGCAGGGAACTAGCGGGAGTGACAGATACGCAGTATTTT.

The chain has TRBV10-3 and TRBJ1-5, with TRBD1 identical over 8 bases. The CDR3 is 16 residues long. V lost 1 base and J lost 2; bases outside the gene matches: 4. Germline CDR1 is ENHRY and CDR2 is SYGVKD. The CDR3 loop reads CAISEWGGQGNQPQHF. Written as DNA, the CDR3 is TGTGCCATCAGTGAGTGGGGGGGACAGGGCAATCAGCCCCAGCATTTT.

This chain joins TRBV9 and TRBJ2-1, with 8 positions matching TRBD2. Per germline, CDR1 SGDLS and CDR2 YYNGEE. V shed 4 bases, J shed 5 bases, and the junction held 14 bases outside the gene matches. This CDR3 is 17 amino acids long. CDR3 region: CASSPRDGLAANNEQFF. Here the CDR3 DNA reads TGTGCCAGCAGCCCAAGAGACGGACTAGCAGCTAACAATGAGCAGTTCTTC.

The rearrangement joins TRBV2 to TRBJ2-5; a weak D match, TRBD1 (5 bases). This CDR3 comprises 10 residues. Trimming stripped 8 bases from V and 5 bases from J, with 6 bases between. Per germline, CDR1 SNHLY and CDR2 FYNNEI. CDR3 nucleotide sequence: TGTGCCAGCGGACATGAGACCCAGTACTTC. Translated, it gives CASGHETQYF.

This clone was counted a few times. J is TRBJ2-1 and V is TRBV11-2; TRBD1 matches at 8 bases. CDR1 and CDR2 (germline): SGHAT, FQNNGV. The CDR3 is 15 residues long. The trim removed 5 bases at V and 8 bases at J, leaving 11 bases unmatched. The CDR3 nucleotides are TGTGCCAGCAGCCAAGGACAGGGTCCTACATATGAGCAGTTCTTC. It codes for CASSQGQGPTYEQFF.

This rearrangement joins TRBV3-1 (or the pseudogene TRBV3-2) to TRBJ1-1; maybe TRBD1 (5 bases). The CDR3 is made up of 18 amino acids. V lost 0 bases, J lost 4 bases, and 21 bases lay in between. Germline V lookup: CDR1 LGHDT, CDR2 YNNKEL (reference sequence). The CDR3 DNA reads TGTGCCAGCAGCCAAGAAGATACAGGAAGGTATATTGGCACTGAAGCTTTCTTT. This codes for CASSQEDTGRYIGTEAFF.